This T cell receptor beta chain was retrieved from a study of blood T cell repertoires in COVID-19. Looking at the study overall: Samples taken during acute and convalescent COVID-19 were collected in the United States, Italy and Spain. PBMCs, B-cell-depleted T cells, or T cells were the source of the cDNA or gDNA that made up the material.

Germline assignment: CDR1 LGHDT and CDR2 YNNKEL (reference sequence). This CDR3 contains 17 residues. With V trimmed by 0 bases and J by 5 bases, 9 bases remained unmatched. Methods used by the authors: By means of reference gene primer amplification, nucleated cell counts were estimated. Profiled with immunoSEQ multiplex PCR; TCRdb holds only in-frame clones, not every one. V and J calls and clone size are as listed in that table; D and trimming were resolved from the DNA. The data show more than 150,000 clones, with around 84% seen just once and around 14% held by the top ten. The J gene is TRBJ1-2, the V gene TRBV3-1 (or the pseudogene TRBV3-2); 10 nucleotides align to TRBD1. The TCR sequence derives from a man between 25 and 39 years old with active or convalescent COVID-19. Source material: peripheral blood. CDR3 residues: CASSQDPGQGFPYGYTF. In DNA form, the CDR3 reads TGTGCCAGCAGCCAAGATCCGGGACAGGGGTTCCCTTATGGCTACACCTTC.